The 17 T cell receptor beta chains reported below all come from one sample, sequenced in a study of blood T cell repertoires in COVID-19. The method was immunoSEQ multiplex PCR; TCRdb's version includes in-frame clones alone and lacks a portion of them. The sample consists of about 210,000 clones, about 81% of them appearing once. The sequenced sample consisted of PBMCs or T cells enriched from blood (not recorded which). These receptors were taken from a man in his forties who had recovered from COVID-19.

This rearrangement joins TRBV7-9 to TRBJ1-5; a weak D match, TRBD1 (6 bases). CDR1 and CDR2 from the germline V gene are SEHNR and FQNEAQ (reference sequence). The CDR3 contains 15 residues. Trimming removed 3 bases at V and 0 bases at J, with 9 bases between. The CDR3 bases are TGTGCCAGCAGCTTGGGGGCAGATAGCAATCAGCCCCAGCATTTT. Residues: CASSLGADSNQPQHF.

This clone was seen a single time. CDR3 nucleotide sequence: TGTGCCAGCAGTTACCTTGTAAGCGGGAAAGTCTACGAGCAGTACTTC. Protein: CASSYLVSGKVYEQYF. V is TRBV6-5 and J is TRBJ2-7; 7 bases are a match to TRBD2. Germline V gene sequence: CDR1 MNHEY, CDR2 SVGAGI. The CDR3 runs 16 residues. V was clipped by 2 bases and J by 3 bases; unmatched bases: 10.

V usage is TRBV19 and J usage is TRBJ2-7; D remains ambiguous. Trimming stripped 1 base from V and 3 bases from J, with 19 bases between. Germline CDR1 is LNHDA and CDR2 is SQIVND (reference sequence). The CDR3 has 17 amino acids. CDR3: CASSIVWRSNPLYEQYF. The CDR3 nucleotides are TGTGCCAGTAGTATAGTGTGGCGGAGCAACCCTCTCTACGAGCAGTACTTC.

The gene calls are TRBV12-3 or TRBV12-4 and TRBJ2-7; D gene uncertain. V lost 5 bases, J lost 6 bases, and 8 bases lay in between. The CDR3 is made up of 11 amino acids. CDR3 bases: TGTGCCAGCAGTCGGTCGAGCGAGCAGTACTTC. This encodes CASSRSSEQYF.

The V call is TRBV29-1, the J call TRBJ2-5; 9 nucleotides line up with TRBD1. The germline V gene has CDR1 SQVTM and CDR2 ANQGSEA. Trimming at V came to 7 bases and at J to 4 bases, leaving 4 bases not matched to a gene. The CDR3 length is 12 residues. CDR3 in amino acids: CSANRGRETQYF. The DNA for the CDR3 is TGCAGCGCTAACAGGGGGCGAGAGACCCAGTACTTC.

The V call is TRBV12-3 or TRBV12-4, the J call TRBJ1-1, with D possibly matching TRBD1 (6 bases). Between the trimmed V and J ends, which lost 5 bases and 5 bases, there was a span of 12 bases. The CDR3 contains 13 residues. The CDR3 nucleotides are TGTGCCAGCAGTGTGAAACAGGGAACTGAAGCTTTCTTT. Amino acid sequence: CASSVKQGTEAFF.

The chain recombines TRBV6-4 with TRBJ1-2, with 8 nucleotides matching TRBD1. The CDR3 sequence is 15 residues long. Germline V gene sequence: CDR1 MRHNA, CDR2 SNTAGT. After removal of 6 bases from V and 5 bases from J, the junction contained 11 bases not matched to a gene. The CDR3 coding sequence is TGTGCCAGCAGCCCCTCCGGGACAGGAGGTTATGGCTACACCTTC. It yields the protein CASSPSGTGGYGYTF.

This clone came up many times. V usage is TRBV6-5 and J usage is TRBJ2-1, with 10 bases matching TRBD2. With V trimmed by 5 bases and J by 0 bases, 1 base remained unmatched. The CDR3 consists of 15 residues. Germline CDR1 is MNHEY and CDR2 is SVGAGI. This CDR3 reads CASSIAGGSYNEQFF. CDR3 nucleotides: TGTGCCAGCAGTATAGCGGGGGGCTCCTACAATGAGCAGTTCTTC.

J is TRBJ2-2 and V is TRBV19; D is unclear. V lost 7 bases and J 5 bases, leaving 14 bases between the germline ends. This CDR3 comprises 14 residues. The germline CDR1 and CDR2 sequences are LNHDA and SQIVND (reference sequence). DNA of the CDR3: TGTGCCAGTATGGCGGAGAGATGGACCGGGGAGCTGTTTTTT. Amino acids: CASMAERWTGELFF. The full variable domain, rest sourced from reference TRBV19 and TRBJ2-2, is DGGITQSPKYLFRKEGQNVTLSCEQNLNHDAMYWYRQDPGQGLRLIYYSQIVNDFQKGDIAEGYSVSREKKESFPLTVTSAQKNPTAFYLCASMAERWTGELFFGEGSRLTVL.

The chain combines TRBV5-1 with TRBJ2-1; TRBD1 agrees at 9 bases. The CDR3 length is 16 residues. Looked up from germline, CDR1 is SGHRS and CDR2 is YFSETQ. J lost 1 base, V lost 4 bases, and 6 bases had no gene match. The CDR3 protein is CASSPTDRGSYNEQFF. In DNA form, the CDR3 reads TGCGCCAGCAGCCCCACGGACAGGGGTTCCTACAATGAGCAGTTCTTC. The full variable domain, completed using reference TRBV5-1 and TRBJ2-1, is KAGVTQTPRYLIKTRGQQVTLSCSPISGHRSVSWYQQTPGQGLQFLFEYFSETQRNKGNFPGRFSGRQFSNSRSEMNVSTLELGDSALYLCASSPTDRGSYNEQFFGPGTRLTVL.

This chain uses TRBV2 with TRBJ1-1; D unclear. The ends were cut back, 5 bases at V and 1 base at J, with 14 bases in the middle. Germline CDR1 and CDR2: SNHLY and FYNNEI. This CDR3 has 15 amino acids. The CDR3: CASSIDGIGNTEAFF. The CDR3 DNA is TGTGCCAGCAGTATTGACGGGATAGGGAACACTGAAGCTTTCTTT.

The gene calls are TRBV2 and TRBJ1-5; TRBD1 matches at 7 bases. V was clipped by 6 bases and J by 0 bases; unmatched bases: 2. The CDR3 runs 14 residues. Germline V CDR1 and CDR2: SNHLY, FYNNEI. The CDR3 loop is CASRTGPSNQPQHF. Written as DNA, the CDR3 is TGTGCCAGCAGGACAGGGCCTAGCAATCAGCCCCAGCATTTT.

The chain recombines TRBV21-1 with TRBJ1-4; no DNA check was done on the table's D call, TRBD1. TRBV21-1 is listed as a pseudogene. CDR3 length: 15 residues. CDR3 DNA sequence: TGTGCCAGCAGCCCGCGGACAGGGGGCAATGAAAAACTGTTTTTT. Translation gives CASSPRTGGNEKLFF.

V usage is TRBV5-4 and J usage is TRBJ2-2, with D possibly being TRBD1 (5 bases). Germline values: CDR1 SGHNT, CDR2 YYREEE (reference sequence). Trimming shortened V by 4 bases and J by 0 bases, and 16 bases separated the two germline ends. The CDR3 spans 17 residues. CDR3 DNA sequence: TGTGCCAGCAGCCCCCGATCGGGCAGGGCGAACACCGGGGAGCTGTTTTTT. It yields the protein CASSPRSGRANTGELFF.

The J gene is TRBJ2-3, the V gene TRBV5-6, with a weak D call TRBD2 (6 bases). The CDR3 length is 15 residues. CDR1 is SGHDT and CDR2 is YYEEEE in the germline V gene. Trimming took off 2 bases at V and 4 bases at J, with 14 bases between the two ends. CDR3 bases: TGTGCCAGCAGCTTCCGCGGGACGAGCTCAGATACGCAGTATTTT. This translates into CASSFRGTSSDTQYF.

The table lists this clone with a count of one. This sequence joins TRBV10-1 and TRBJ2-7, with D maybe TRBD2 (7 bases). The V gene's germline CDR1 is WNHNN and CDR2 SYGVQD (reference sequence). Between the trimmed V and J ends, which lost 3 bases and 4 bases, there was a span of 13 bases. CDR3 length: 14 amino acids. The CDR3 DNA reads TGCGCCAGCAGTGACGGCGGGGGCCTTTACGAGCAGTACTTC. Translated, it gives CASSDGGGLYEQYF.

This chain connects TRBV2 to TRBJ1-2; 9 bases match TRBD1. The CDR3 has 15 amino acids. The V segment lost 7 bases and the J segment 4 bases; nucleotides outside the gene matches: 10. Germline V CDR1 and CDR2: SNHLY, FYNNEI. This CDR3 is CASTTGTGFAYGYTF. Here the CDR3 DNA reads TGTGCCAGCACCACCGGGACAGGGTTCGCCTATGGCTACACCTTC. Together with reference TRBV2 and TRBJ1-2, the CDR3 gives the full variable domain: EPEVTQTPSHQVTQMGQEVILRCVPISNHLYFYWYRQILGQKVEFLVSFYNNEISEKSEIFDDQFSVERPDGSNFTLKIRSTKLEDSAMYFCASTTGTGFAYGYTFGSGTRLTVV.